The subject of this entry is one T cell receptor (beta chain). Its antigen is undetermined. The study ran the assay at deep level. Across several immunoSEQ plates, the genomic DNA of each subset was split evenly. The repertoire was sequenced with immunoSEQ multiplex PCR; TCRdb's copy has only in-frame clones and lacks some. In the table there are approximately 500,000 clones, 95% to 97% of which are singletons. The source of the sample is a study of shared clonotypes between healthy human individuals. For the study at large: Samples came from a couple of female and a few male donors aged 18 to 49. Findings and limits, study-wide: The donor pool, a small one, limited the genetic and exposure-history diversity represented.

V lost 6 bases and J lost 7; bases outside the gene matches: 9. CDR1 SQVTM and CDR2 ANQGSEA come from the germline V gene. This CDR3 contains 14 residues. This rearrangement joins TRBV29-1 to TRBJ2-1; 10 positions match TRBD2. The specimen was naive CD4+ T cells sorted from blood. Subset here: CD45RA+ positively selected. The origin of this receptor is a woman aged 30 to 39 in good health. CDR3: CSVAGTSDSNEQFF. CDR3 DNA sequence: TGCAGCGTCGCCGGGACTAGCGATTCGAATGAGCAGTTCTTC.